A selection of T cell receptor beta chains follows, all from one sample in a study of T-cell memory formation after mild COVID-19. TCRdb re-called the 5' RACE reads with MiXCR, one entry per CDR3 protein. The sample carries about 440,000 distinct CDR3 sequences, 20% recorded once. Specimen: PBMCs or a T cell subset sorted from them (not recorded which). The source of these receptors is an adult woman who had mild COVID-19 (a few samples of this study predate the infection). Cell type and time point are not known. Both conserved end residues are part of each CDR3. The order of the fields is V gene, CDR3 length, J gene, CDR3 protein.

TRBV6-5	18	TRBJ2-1	CASIGDRNGGRDYNEQFF
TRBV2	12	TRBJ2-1	CASTRGLGEQFF
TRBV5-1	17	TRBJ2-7	CASSLVLSGTDSYEQYF
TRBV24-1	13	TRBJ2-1	CATSDLASNEQFF
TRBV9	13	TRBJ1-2	CASSGDPGYGYTF
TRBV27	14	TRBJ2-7	CASSLSRGAYEQYF
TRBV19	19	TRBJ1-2	CASSGPLLPSTGPNYGYTF
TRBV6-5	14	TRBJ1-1	CASESGSGGTEAFF
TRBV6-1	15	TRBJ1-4	CASRDWTGLGEKLFF
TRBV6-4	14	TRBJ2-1	CASSDPQHRDEQFF
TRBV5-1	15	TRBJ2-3	CASSGGTTGADTQYF
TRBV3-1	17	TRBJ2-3	CASSFGSTGTGTDTQYF
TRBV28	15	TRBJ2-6	CASSLKGKGANVLTF
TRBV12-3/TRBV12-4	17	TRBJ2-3	CASSLARSGGFTDTQYF
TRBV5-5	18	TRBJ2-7	CASSPLGSGSPSGYEQYF
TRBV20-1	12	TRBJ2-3	CSVSRGTDTQYF
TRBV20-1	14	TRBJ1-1	CSARVVWGSTEAFF
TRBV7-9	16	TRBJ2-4	CASSSASGNGKNIQYF
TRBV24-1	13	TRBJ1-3	CATSDSPGNTIYF
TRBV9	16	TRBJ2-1	CASSAMSGLALNEQFF
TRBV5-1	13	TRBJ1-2	CASRAGTDYGYTF
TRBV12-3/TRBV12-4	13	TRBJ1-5	CASSLTGHQPQHF
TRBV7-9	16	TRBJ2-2	CASSLAPGANTGELFF
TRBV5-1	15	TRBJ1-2	CASSQGDSANYGYTF
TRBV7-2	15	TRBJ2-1	CASSPMESGYNEQFF
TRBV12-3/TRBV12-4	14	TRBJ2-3	CASTAGTADVTQYF
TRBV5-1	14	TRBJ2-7	CASSLAGGLSEQYF
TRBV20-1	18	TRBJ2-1	CSARDVGFSGSSYNEQFF
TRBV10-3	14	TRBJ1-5	CAISDGGGGQPQHF
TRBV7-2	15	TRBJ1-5	CASSLAGQMNQPQHF
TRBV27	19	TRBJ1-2	CASSFGLPPRTGRGYGYTF
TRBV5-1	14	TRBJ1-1	CASSKQGTNTEAFF
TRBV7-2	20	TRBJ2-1	CASSLWVQGLARTLQIEQFF
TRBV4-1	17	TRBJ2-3	CASSQGRSGGGTDTQYF
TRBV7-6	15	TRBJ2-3	CASSLEGEQTDTQYF
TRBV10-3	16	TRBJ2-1	CAISARTGGASNEQFF
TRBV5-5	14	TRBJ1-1	CASSPGGANTEAFF
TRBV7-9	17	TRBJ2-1	CASSVTPGTSKYNEQFF
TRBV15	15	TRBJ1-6	CATSELDRENSPLHF
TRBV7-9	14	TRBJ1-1	CASSLGGQATEAFF
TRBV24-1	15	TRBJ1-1	CATSDSRGLGSEAFF
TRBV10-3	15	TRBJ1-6	CAISPQASYNSPLHF
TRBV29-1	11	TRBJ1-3	CSGGAGNTIYF
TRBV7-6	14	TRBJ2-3	CASSWTSGADTQYF
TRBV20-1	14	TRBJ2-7	CSARDLASGKKQYF
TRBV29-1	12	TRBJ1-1	CSFRVGAAEAFF
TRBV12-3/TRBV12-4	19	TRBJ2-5	CASSPPEEEGLAGGETQYF
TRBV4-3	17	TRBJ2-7	CASSQEVRREGAYEQYF
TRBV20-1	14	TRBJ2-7	CSARGGTVPYEQYF
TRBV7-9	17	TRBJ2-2	CASSFEPGTMGTGELFF
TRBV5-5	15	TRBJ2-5	CASSQWTGYQETQYF
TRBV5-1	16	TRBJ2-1	CASSLGVWRGGYEQFF
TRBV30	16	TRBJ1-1	CAWSVGGWAMNTEAFF
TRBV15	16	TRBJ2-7	CATSRRRAPLRDEQYF
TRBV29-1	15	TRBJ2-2	CSVVTGTPATGELFF
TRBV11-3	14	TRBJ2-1	CASSYRGPYNEQFF
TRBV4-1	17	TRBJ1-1	CASSPLVSGRANTEAFF